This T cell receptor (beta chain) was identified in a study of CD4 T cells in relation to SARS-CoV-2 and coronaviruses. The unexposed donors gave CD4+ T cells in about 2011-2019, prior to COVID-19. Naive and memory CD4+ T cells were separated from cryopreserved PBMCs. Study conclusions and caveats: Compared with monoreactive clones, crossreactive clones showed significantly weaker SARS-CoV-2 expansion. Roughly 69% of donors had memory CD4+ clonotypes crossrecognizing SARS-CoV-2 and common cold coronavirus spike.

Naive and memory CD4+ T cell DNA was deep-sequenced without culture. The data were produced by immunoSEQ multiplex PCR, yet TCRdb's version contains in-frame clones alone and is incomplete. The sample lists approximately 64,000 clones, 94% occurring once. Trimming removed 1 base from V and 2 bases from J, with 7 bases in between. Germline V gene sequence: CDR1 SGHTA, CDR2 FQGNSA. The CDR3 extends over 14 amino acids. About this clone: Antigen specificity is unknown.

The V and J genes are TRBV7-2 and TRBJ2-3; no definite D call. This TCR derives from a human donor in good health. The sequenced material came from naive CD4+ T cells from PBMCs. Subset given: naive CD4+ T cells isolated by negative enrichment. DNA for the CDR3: TGTGCCAGCAGCTTAGGGCCGAACACAGATACGCAGTATTTT. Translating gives CASSLGPNTDTQYF.